Listed below are T cell receptor beta chains from one sample, sequenced in a study of OX40 agonist ivuxolimab in advanced cancers. Assay: immunoSEQ multiplex PCR; the TCRdb copy retains only in-frame clones and omits some. Counted here are about 20,000 clones, around 82% occurring once; the ten biggest clones make up 35% to 55%. Sequencing used CD4+ or CD8+ T cells sorted from blood, obtained in a trial of the OX40 agonist ivuxolimab. The receptors originated from an adult with an advanced solid tumor such as melanoma, head and neck, liver or kidney cancer. Each CDR3 is given with its conserved first and last residue. D genes are given only for firm matches. Where a row states a size, it is once, few, many or the class of an expanded clone; other rows omit it.

>16|.|.|TRBJ2-3|TRBV7-2
CASSLSARPITDTQYF
TGTGCCAGCAGCTTATCGGCGAGACCCATTACAGATACGCAGTATTTT
>12|.|.|TRBJ2-2|TRBV14
CASSQDSGELFF
TGTGCCAGCAGCCAAGATTCCGGGGAGCTGTTTTTT
>17|.|TRBD2|TRBJ2-3|TRBV27
CASSLGIIAGHTDTQYF
TGTGCCAGCAGTCTTGGAATCATAGCGGGGCACACAGATACGCAGTATTTT
>16|.|TRBD1|TRBJ1-1|TRBV9
CASSVDGRGPNTEAFF
TGTGCCAGCAGCGTTGACGGCAGGGGGCCTAACACTGAAGCTTTCTTT
>14|once|.|TRBJ1-1|TRBV9
CASYILRGGTEAFF
TGTGCCAGCTACATCCTGAGGGGCGGAACTGAAGCTTTCTTT
>12|.|.|TRBJ2-5|TRBV2
CASRDTGETQYF
TGTGCCAGCAGAGACACGGGGGAGACCCAGTACTTC
>15|once|.|TRBJ1-5|TRBV28
CASSAQGYGNQPQHF
TGTGCCAGCAGTGCCCAGGGGTACGGCAATCAGCCCCAGCATTTT
>15|.|.|TRBJ1-2|TRBV2
CASRLDRYPSYGYTF
TGTGCCAGCAGGCTTGACAGATATCCATCCTATGGCTACACCTTC
>15|.|TRBD1|TRBJ1-6|TRBV19
CASSIFGQGNSPLHF
TGTGCCAGTAGTATTTTTGGACAGGGGAATTCACCCCTCCACTTT
>14|.|.|TRBJ2-7|TRBV7-9
CASSLAGAPWKQYF
TGTGCCAGCAGCTTAGCGGGAGCTCCCTGGAAGCAGTACTTC
>15|.|TRBD2|TRBJ2-7|TRBV5-1
CASSLGLAGSYEQYF
TGCGCCAGCAGCTTAGGACTAGCGGGTTCCTACGAGCAGTACTTC
>14|.|.|TRBJ1-1|TRBV27
CASSWHSLYTEAFF
TGTGCCAGCAGTTGGCACAGCCTTTACACTGAAGCTTTCTTT
>12|.|TRBD1|TRBJ1-2|TRBV28
CATGQGAYGYTF
TGTGCCACCGGACAGGGAGCCTATGGCTACACCTTC
>16|.|.|TRBJ1-5|TRBV30
CAWSRGDIYSNQPQHF
TGTGCCTGGAGCCGAGGGGACATCTATAGCAATCAGCCCCAGCATTTT
>19|.|.|TRBJ1-4|TRBV28
CASSLSIGQEAISREKLFF
TGTGCCAGCAGTTTGAGTATTGGCCAGGAGGCAATTAGTCGTGAAAAACTGTTTTTT
>21|.|TRBD2|TRBJ2-2|TRBV4-2
CASSPRAPGLAGGPDTGELFF
TGTGCCAGCAGCCCCCGAGCTCCCGGACTAGCGGGGGGGCCGGACACCGGGGAGCTGTTTTTT
>13|.|.|TRBJ2-1|TRBV5-6
CASSIASGDEQFF
TGTGCCAGCAGCATCGCCTCCGGGGACGAGCAGTTCTTC
>17|few|.|TRBJ1-3|TRBV11-2
CASSLTPAGGGGNTIYF
TGTGCCAGCAGCTTAACCCCGGCGGGAGGGGGAGGAAACACCATATATTTT
>10|.|.|TRBJ2-3|TRBV30
CAWGLDTQYF
TGTGCCTGGGGACTTGATACGCAGTATTTT
>15|.|.|TRBJ1-3|TRBV4-1
CASSPVGGAGNTIYF
TGCGCCAGCAGCCCTGTCGGGGGGGCAGGAAACACCATATATTTT
>14|.|TRBD1|TRBJ1-2|TRBV7-8
CASNAGGVGYGYTF
TGTGCCAGCAACGCAGGGGGCGTAGGCTATGGCTACACCTTC
>14|.|TRBD1|TRBJ1-1|TRBV7-6
CASSLQGARTEAFF
TGTGCCAGCAGCTTGCAGGGGGCGCGGACTGAAGCTTTCTTT
>14|.|.|TRBJ2-1|TRBV7-8
CASSPWGWGNEQFF
TGTGCCAGCAGCCCGTGGGGGTGGGGGAATGAGCAGTTCTTC
>17|.|TRBD2|TRBJ2-1|TRBV11-2
CASSSTRLAVAYNEQFF
TGTGCCAGCAGCTCGACCCGACTAGCGGTCGCCTACAATGAGCAGTTCTTC
>14|.|.|TRBJ2-2|TRBV19
CASSIGDNTGELFF
TGTGCCAGTAGTATAGGAGACAACACCGGGGAGCTGTTTTTT
>17|.|.|TRBJ2-5|TRBV9
CASSPYPGLTLQETQYF
TGTGCCAGCAGCCCTTACCCGGGACTCACCTTACAAGAGACCCAGTACTTC
>10|once|.|TRBJ2-7|TRBV6-1
CASRGGEQYF
TGTGCCAGCAGGGGGGGCGAGCAGTACTTC
>14|.|TRBD1|TRBJ2-5|TRBV14
CASSQVTGVETQYF
TGTGCCAGCAGCCAAGTCACAGGGGTTGAGACCCAGTACTTC
>14|.|.|TRBJ1-3|TRBV6-6
CASRKDWALETPYF
TGTGCCAGCAGAAAGGACTGGGCTCTGGAAACACCATATTTT
>15|few|TRBD1|TRBJ2-7|TRBV7-6
CASSMGTGGAYEQYF
TGTGCCAGCAGCATGGGGACAGGGGGCGCGTACGAGCAGTACTTC
>13|.|.|TRBJ2-1|TRBV14
CASSEYSYNEQFF
TGTGCCAGCAGCGAGTATAGTTACAATGAGCAGTTCTTC
>15|.|.|TRBJ2-7|TRBV28
CASSPGFSKHYEQYF
TGTGCCAGCAGTCCCGGCTTTTCTAAACACTACGAGCAGTACTTC
>15|.|TRBD1|TRBJ1-5|TRBV6-5
CASSQHGQGLEPQHF
TGTGCCAGCAGCCAACACGGACAGGGGTTGGAGCCCCAGCATTTT
>18|.|.|TRBJ2-3|TRBV21-1
CASIKAGTASSSTDTQYF
TGTGCCAGCATTAAGGCCGGGACAGCTTCCTCTAGCACAGATACGCAGTATTTT
>15|.|TRBD1|TRBJ1-1|TRBV9
CASSVWGTGGTEAFF
TGTGCCAGCAGCGTATGGGGAACAGGGGGCACTGAAGCTTTCTTT
>14|.|.|TRBJ1-1|TRBV30
CAWNQGPANTEAFF
TGTGCCTGGAACCAGGGGCCCGCGAACACTGAAGCTTTCTTT
>16|.|.|TRBJ1-5|TRBV9
CASSEAWGGSNQPQHF
TGTGCCAGCAGTGAAGCGTGGGGGGGCAGCAATCAGCCCCAGCATTTT
>14|.|.|TRBJ1-1|TRBV19
CASSSDSGFTEAFF
TGTGCCAGTAGCTCGGACAGTGGATTCACTGAAGCTTTCTTT
>14|.|.|TRBJ2-6|TRBV29-1
CSVYQFSGANVLTF
TGCAGCGTTTATCAGTTCTCTGGGGCCAACGTCCTGACTTTC
>14|.|TRBD1|TRBJ1-2|TRBV5-1
CASGFNDRARGYTF
TGCGCCAGCGGCTTCAACGACAGGGCCCGTGGCTACACCTTC
>15|medium-sized|.|TRBJ2-1|TRBV7-3
CASRPQNIPHNEQFF
TGTGCCAGCAGACCACAAAACATCCCCCATAATGAGCAGTTCTTC
>16|.|.|TRBJ2-1|TRBV5-5
CASSPWRGEAYNEQFF
TGTGCCAGCAGCCCCTGGAGGGGGGAGGCCTACAATGAGCAGTTCTTC
>13|.|.|TRBJ2-7|TRBV5-5
CASSGLRPYEQYF
TGTGCCAGCAGCGGACTCCGACCCTACGAGCAGTACTTC
>13|.|.|TRBJ2-2|TRBV27
CASSFRRTGELFF
TGTGCCAGCAGTTTCCGGCGCACCGGGGAGCTGTTTTTT
>15|.|TRBD2|TRBJ2-5|TRBV6-6
CASSYSGGRVETQYF
TGTGCCAGCAGTTACTCAGGTGGGAGGGTGGAGACCCAGTACTTC
>14|.|.|TRBJ1-4|TRBV13
CASSTTGIGEKLFF
TGTGCCAGCAGCACAACAGGGATAGGTGAAAAACTGTTTTTT
>15|.|TRBD2|TRBJ2-2|TRBV9
CASRGGIGNTGELFF
TGTGCCAGCCGCGGGGGGATCGGGAACACCGGGGAGCTGTTTTTT
>14|.|.|TRBJ2-3|TRBV7-9
CATSPSASTDTQYF
TGTGCCACGTCGCCGAGCGCCTCCACAGATACGCAGTATTTT
>16|.|TRBD2|TRBJ2-3|TRBV6-4
CASSDTSGGATDTQYF
TGTGCCAGCAGTGACACTAGCGGGGGGGCCACAGATACGCAGTATTTT
>16|.|.|TRBJ2-2|TRBV29-1
CSFLPSGTENTGELFF
TGCAGCTTCTTACCATCCGGGACGGAGAACACCGGGGAGCTGTTTTTT
>16|once|.|TRBJ2-2|TRBV5-4
CASHSPGLINTGELFF
TGTGCCAGTCATAGTCCGGGACTTATAAACACCGGGGAGCTGTTTTTT
>14|.|.|TRBJ1-4|TRBV19
CASSVQGWSEKLFF
TGTGCCAGTAGCGTACAGGGTTGGAGTGAAAAACTGTTTTTT
>12|medium-sized|.|TRBJ2-5|TRBV28
CASSLGKETQYF
TGTGCCAGCAGTTTGGGGAAAGAGACCCAGTACTTC
>16|.|.|TRBJ2-3|TRBV7-3
CASSLTGMAYTDTQYF
TGTGCCAGCAGCTTAACTGGCATGGCCTACACAGATACGCAGTATTTT